This T cell receptor (beta chain) emerged from a study of shared clonotypes between healthy human individuals. Trimming stripped 3 bases from V and 0 bases from J, with 12 bases between. The CDR3 sequence is 15 residues long. CDR1 is MGHRA and CDR2 is YSYEKL in the germline V gene. This clone showed up just a few times. Antigen specificity is unknown. Sequencing used immunoSEQ multiplex PCR; TCRdb keeps in-frame clones, though not all of them. The repertoire holds approximately 1,000,000 clones, with about 84% as singletons. General observations from the study: The study found about 5% of naive CD4 clonotypes shared across a few donors.

The J gene is TRBJ2-7, the V gene TRBV4-1, with TRBD2 as a possible D gene (5 bases). This receptor was obtained from a man between 18 and 35 years old in good health. Some clones in this sample may be carry-over from other donors' samples. Sequenced input: memory CD4+ T cells from PBMCs. The subset here: CD45RA-negative fraction. The CDR3: CASSHNLGSSYEQYF. The CDR3 bases are TGCGCCAGCAGCCACAACTTGGGGAGCTCCTACGAGCAGTACTTC.